One and the same sample provided the 21 T cell receptor beta chains below, sequenced in a study of monozygotic twins with inflammatory bowel disease. TCRdb reprocessed the 5' RACE reads, with one entry per CDR3 protein and no DNA. Its clone listing holds approximately 150,000 distinct CDR3 sequences. Sequencing was performed on blood. These receptors originate from a human donor with ulcerative colitis or Crohn's disease, or a healthy co-twin of an affected twin (not recorded which).

The chain couples TRBV20-1 to TRBJ1-1; no DNA is available, so the TRBD1 call from TCRdb remains unchecked. The CDR3 sequence is 14 residues long. Germline V gene lookup returns CDR1 DFQATT and CDR2 SNEGSKA (reference sequence). The CDR3 sequence: CSAREPTGRTEAFF.

The chain recombines TRBV6-5 with TRBJ2-1; TCRdb gives TRBD2 as the D gene, but with no DNA this cannot be confirmed. Germline V gene lookup returns CDR1 MNHEY and CDR2 SVGAGI. The CDR3 extends over 16 amino acids. The CDR3 loop is CASSFGTSGNRREQFF.

This chain's CDR3 is CASSFLPDRGYGYTF. The gene calls are TRBV5-1 and TRBJ1-2; TCRdb picks TRBD1, but there is no DNA to check that call. Germline V gives CDR1 SGHRS, CDR2 YFSETQ. This CDR3 comprises 15 residues.

The chain joins TRBV28 to TRBJ1-5; as DNA is missing, the TRBD1 call by TCRdb cannot be tested. The CDR3 length is 15 residues. From germline, CDR1 is MDHEN and CDR2 SYDVKM. This CDR3 reads CASSLWDRVNQPQHF.

The chain joins TRBV7-2 to TRBJ2-3; TCRdb names TRBD1, which stays unverified in the absence of DNA. Germline V CDR1 and CDR2: SGHTA, FQGNSA. This CDR3 spans 11 amino acids. This chain's CDR3 is CASSSPSTQYF.

The chain uses TRBV5-4 and TRBJ2-1; absent DNA, TCRdb's TRBD1 call cannot be checked. Germline V gives CDR1 SGHNT, CDR2 YYREEE (reference sequence). The CDR3 totals 12 residues. This chain's CDR3 is CASSHWGDEQFF. The full variable domain, rest sourced from reference TRBV5-4 and TRBJ2-1, is ETGVTQSPTHLIKTRGQQVTLRCSSQSGHNTVSWYQQALGQGPQFIFQYYREEENGRGNFPPRFSGLQFPNYSSELNVNALELDDSALYLCASSHWGDEQFFGPGTRLTVL.

This sequence joins TRBV9 and TRBJ2-3. This CDR3 has 14 residues. The germline V gene has CDR1 SGDLS and CDR2 YYNGEE. The CDR3 region is CASSDGSSTDTQYF.

V is TRBV27 and J is TRBJ2-3; the TCRdb call, TRBD2, lacks DNA for checking. Germline V gene lookup returns CDR1 MNHEY and CDR2 SMNVEV (reference sequence). The CDR3 sequence is 16 residues long. This CDR3 is CASSSARGVSTDTQYF.

The gene calls are TRBV20-1 and TRBJ1-3; there is no DNA to check the TCRdb D call of TRBD1. This CDR3 comprises 13 residues. Germline assignment: CDR1 DFQATT and CDR2 SNEGSKA (reference sequence). CDR3 sequence reads: CSALRPGYDTIYF.

V and J are TRBV5-1 and TRBJ1-1; TCRdb indicates TRBD1, and absent DNA this call remains unverified. The CDR3 loop spans 15 amino acids. Germline CDR1 reads SGHRS; CDR2 reads YFSETQ. The CDR3 sequence: CASSLIRDGNTEAFF.

The chain couples TRBV29-1 to TRBJ2-7. Germline lookup yields CDR1 SQVTM and CDR2 ANQGSEA. The CDR3 is 13 residues long. CDR3 loop: CSALDRATYEQYF.

This chain links TRBV5-1 with TRBJ2-7; TCRdb lists TRBD1, though no DNA is available to test this call. This CDR3 has 17 amino acids. Germline V gene sequence: CDR1 SGHRS, CDR2 YFSETQ. CDR3 in amino acids: CASSLGQTGQGVYEQYF.

CDR3 sequence: CASSLGPVSSYEQYF. The chain uses TRBV7-2 and TRBJ2-7. The CDR3 loop spans 15 amino acids. CDR1 is SGHTA and CDR2 is FQGNSA in the germline V gene.

This chain links TRBV7-2 with TRBJ2-7; the TCRdb D gene call, TRBD2, has no DNA to confirm it. Germline-derived CDR1 and CDR2 are SGHTA and FQGNSA. This CDR3 is 15 amino acids long. CDR3 sequence: CASSREVLAGYEQYF. The whole variable domain, filled in from reference TRBV7-2 and TRBJ2-7, reads GAGVSQSPSNKVTEKGKDVELRCDPISGHTALYWYRQSLGQGLEFLIYFQGNSAPDKSGLPSDRFSAERTGGSVSTLTIQRTQQEDSAVYLCASSREVLAGYEQYFGPGTRLTVT.

This chain connects TRBV6-1 to TRBJ2-1; the TCRdb call, TRBD2, lacks DNA for checking. Germline-derived CDR1 and CDR2 are MNHNS and SASEGT. CDR3 size: 15 residues. The chain's CDR3 is CASSTSGRSYNEQFF.

CDR3 in amino acids: CASSSYVAAAQYF. The chain couples TRBV5-1 to TRBJ2-5. The CDR3 loop spans 13 amino acids. CDR1 SGHRS and CDR2 YFSETQ come from the germline V gene.

V and J are TRBV6-5 and TRBJ1-1; TCRdb proposes TRBD1, but this gene call is untestable without DNA. This CDR3 has 14 residues. Germline V gene sequence: CDR1 MNHEY, CDR2 SVGAGI. The chain's CDR3 is CASSYTQGKTEAFF.

This chain connects TRBV7-7 to TRBJ2-3; TCRdb names TRBD2, which stays unverified in the absence of DNA. Germline CDR1 and CDR2: SSHAT and FNYEAQ (reference sequence). The CDR3 loop spans 14 amino acids. The CDR3 reads CASSRGPGTDTQYF.

The chain has TRBV7-9 and TRBJ1-4. The CDR3 has 15 residues. Germline assignment: CDR1 SEHNR and CDR2 FQNEAQ (reference sequence). CDR3 amino acids: CASSLSGPPDEKLFF.

The chain combines TRBV7-8 with TRBJ2-1; no DNA is available, so the TRBD1 call from TCRdb remains unchecked. CDR1 is SGHVS and CDR2 is FQNEAQ in the germline V gene. The CDR3 extends over 17 amino acids. CDR3 amino acids: CASSPFPSGSSYNEQFF.

Here the CDR3 reads CASSRWDGYSTDTQYF. The rearrangement links TRBV27 to TRBJ2-3; TCRdb gives TRBD1 as the D gene, but with no DNA this cannot be confirmed. The germline V gene encodes CDR1 MNHEY and CDR2 SMNVEV (reference sequence). This CDR3 contains 16 residues.